This TCR beta chain was obtained from a study of cytomegalovirus exposure and HLA in healthy donors. Overall study findings and caveats: The authors reported that TCR beta sequences could predict HLA-A and HLA-B alleles. These predictions were accurate for most subjects in the first cohort.

Germline assignment: CDR1 GTSNPN and CDR2 SVGIG (reference sequence). The V gene end was trimmed by 2 bases and the J gene end by 1 base; junction bases not matched to a gene: 5. The CDR3 is made up of 15 amino acids. PCR primers comprised 60 Vbeta and 13 Jbeta primers. Sequencing was performed with immunoSEQ multiplex PCR; in TCRdb, only in-frame clones are kept and a portion is missing. In all, the sample yields roughly 140,000 clones. As concerns this clone: The antigen remains undetermined.

The receptor was derived from a male donor in good health and CMV-seronegative. The rearrangement uses TRBV30 and TRBJ2-5; 9 nucleotides line up with TRBD2. The sample was PBMCs. The CDR3 loop reads CAWSKTSGSQETQYF. The DNA for the CDR3 is TGTGCCTGGAGTAAGACTAGCGGTAGCCAAGAGACCCAGTACTTC.